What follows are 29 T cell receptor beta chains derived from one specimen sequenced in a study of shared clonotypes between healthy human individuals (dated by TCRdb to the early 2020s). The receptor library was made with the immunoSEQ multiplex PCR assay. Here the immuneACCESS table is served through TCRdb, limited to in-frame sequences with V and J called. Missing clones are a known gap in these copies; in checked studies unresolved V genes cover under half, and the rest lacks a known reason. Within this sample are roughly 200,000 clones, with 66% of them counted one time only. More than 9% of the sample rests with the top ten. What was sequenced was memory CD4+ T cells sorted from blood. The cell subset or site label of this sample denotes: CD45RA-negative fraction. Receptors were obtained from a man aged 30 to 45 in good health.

The CDR3, as DNA: TGTGCCAGCAGCCCCCGAGGTAGCGGGACGCTCTACGAGCAGTACTTC. Translating gives CASSPRGSGTLYEQYF. The rearrangement joins TRBV9 to TRBJ2-7, with TRBD2 identical over 8 bases. In germline, CDR1 is SGDLS, CDR2 YYNGEE. The CDR3 has 16 amino acids. J gave up 3 bases and V 4 bases, and 12 bases lay outside the gene matches.

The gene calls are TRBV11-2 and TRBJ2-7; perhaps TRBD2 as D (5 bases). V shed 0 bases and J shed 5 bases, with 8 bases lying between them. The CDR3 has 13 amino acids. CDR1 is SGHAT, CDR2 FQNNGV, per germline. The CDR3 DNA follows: TGTGCCAGCAGCTTAGATCAGGAGGACGAGCAGTACTTC. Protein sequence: CASSLDQEDEQYF. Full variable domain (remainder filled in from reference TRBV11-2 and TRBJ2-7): EAGVAQSPRYKIIEKRQSVAFWCNPISGHATLYWYQQILGQGPKLLIQFQNNGVVDDSQLPKDRFSAERLKGVDSTLKIQPAKLEDSAVYLCASSLDQEDEQYFGPGTRLTVT.

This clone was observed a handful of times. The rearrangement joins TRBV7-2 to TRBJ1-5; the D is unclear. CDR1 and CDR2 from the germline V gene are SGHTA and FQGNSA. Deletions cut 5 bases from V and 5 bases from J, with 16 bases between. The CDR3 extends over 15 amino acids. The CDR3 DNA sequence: TGTGCCAGCAGCACCCGGGAGGGAGCGGATCAGCCCCAGCATTTT. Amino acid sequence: CASSTREGADQPQHF.

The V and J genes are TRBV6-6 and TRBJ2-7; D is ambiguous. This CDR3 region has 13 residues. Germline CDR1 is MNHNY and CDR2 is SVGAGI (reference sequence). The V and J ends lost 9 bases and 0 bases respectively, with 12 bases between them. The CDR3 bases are TGTGCCAGTGGATTTCCTAACTCCTACGAGCAGTACTTC. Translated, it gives CASGFPNSYEQYF.

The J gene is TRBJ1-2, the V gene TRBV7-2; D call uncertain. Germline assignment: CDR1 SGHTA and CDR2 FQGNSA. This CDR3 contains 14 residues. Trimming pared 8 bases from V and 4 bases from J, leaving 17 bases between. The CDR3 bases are TGTGCCAGCCGACTCCCCATGGAACTCTATGGCTACACCTTC. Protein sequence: CASRLPMELYGYTF.

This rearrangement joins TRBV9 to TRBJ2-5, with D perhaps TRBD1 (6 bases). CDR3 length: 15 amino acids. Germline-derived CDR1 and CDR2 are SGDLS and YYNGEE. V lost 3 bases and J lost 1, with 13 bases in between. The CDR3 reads CASSDGTRLQETQYF. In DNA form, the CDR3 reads TGTGCCAGCAGCGACGGGACAAGACTCCAAGAGACCCAGTACTTC.

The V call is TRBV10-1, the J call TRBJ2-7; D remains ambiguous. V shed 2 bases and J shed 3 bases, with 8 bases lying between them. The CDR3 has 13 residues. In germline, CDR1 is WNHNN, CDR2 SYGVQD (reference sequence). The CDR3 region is CASSETGLYEQYF. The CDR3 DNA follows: TGCGCCAGCAGTGAGACCGGGCTCTACGAGCAGTACTTC.

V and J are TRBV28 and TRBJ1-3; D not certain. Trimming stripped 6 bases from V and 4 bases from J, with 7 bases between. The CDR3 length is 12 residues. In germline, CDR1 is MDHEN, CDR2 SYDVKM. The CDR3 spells CASRTTGNTIYF. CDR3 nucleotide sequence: TGTGCCAGCAGAACAACAGGAAACACCATATATTTT. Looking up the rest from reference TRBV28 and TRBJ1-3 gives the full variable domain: DVKVTQSSRYLVKRTGEKVFLECVQDMDHENMFWYRQDPGLGLRLIYFSYDVKMKEKGDIPEGYSVSREKKERFSLILESASTNQTSMYLCASRTTGNTIYFGEGSWLTVV.

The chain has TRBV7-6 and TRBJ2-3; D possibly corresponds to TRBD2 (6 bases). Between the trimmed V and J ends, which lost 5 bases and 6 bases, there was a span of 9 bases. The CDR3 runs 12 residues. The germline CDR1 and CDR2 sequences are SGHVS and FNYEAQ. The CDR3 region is CASSPAGDTQYF. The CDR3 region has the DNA TGTGCCAGCAGCCCGGCGGGGGATACGCAGTATTTT.

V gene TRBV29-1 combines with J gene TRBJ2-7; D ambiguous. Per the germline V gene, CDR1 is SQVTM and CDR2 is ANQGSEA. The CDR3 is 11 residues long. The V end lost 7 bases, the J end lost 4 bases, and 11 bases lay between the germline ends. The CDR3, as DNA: TGCAGCGACCCCCCCGGATACGAGCAGTACTTC. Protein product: CSDPPGYEQYF.

CDR3 residues: CASSYSTGPSEQYF. The CDR3 nucleotides are TGTGCCAGCAGTTACTCGACCGGCCCTTCCGAGCAGTACTTC. This chain links TRBV6-6 with TRBJ2-7; D is unclear. From germline, CDR1 is MNHNY and CDR2 SVGAGI (reference sequence). The CDR3 totals 14 residues. V was pared by 0 bases and J by 6 bases, with 12 bases between.

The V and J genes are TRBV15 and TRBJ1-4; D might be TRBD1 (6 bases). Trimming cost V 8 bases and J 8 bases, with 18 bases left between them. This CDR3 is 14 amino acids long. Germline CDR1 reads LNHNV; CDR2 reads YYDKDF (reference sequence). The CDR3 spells CATWSRGGAEKLFF. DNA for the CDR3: TGTGCCACCTGGTCCCGTGGGGGCGCCGAAAAACTGTTTTTT.

CDR3 sequence reads: CSVEDRASYEQYF. For the CDR3, the DNA is TGCAGCGTTGAGGACAGGGCCAGCTACGAGCAGTACTTC. The V gene is TRBV29-1, the J gene TRBJ2-7; TRBD1 matches 8 bases. This CDR3 comprises 13 residues. CDR1 and CDR2 (germline): SQVTM, ANQGSEA. Trimming removed 3 bases from V and 3 bases from J; junction bases left unmatched: 4.

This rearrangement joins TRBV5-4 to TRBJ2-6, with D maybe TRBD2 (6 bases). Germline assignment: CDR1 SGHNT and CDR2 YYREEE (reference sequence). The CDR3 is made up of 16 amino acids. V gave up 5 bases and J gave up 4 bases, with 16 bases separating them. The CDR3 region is CASSAVRGLGANVLTF. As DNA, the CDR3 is TGTGCCAGCAGTGCTGTTCGGGGGTTAGGGGCCAACGTCCTGACTTTC.

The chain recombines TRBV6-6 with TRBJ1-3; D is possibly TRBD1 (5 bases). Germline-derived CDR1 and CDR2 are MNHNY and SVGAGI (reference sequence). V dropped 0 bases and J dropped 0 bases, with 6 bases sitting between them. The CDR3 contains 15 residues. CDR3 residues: CASSYSGPSGNTIYF. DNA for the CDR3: TGTGCCAGCAGTTACTCGGGACCCTCTGGAAACACCATATATTTT.

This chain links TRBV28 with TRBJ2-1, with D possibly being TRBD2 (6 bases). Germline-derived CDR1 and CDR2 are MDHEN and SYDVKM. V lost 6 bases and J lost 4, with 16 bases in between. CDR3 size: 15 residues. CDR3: CASRGDSQRYNEQFF. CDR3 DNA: TGTGCCAGCAGGGGGGACTCGCAGAGATACAATGAGCAGTTCTTC.

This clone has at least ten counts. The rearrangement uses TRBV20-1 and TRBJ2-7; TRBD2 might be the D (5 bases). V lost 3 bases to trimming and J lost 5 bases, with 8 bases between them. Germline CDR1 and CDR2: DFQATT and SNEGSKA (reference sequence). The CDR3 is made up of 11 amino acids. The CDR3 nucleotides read TGCAGTGCTAGTCGGCGGGACGAGCAGTACTTC. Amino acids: CSASRRDEQYF.

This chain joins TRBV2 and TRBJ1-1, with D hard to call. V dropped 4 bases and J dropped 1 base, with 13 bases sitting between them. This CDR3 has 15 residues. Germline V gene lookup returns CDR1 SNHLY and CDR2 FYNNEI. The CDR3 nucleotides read TGTGCCAGCAGTGTTTTTGGGGTAAGGAACACTGAAGCTTTCTTT. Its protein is CASSVFGVRNTEAFF.

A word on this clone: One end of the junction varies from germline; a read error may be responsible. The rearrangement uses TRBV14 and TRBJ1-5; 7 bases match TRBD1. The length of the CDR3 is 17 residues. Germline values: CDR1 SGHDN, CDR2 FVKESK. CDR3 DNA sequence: TGTGCCAGCAGTCAAGAGACAGGGCCGACTTCTAATCAGCCCCAGCATTTT. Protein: CASSQETGPTSNQPQHF.

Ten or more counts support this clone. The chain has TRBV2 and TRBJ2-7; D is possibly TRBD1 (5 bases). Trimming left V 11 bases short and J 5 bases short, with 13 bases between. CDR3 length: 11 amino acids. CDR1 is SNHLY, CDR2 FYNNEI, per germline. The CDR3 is CAQGARDEQYF. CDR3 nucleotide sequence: TGTGCCCAGGGCGCTAGGGACGAGCAGTACTTC.

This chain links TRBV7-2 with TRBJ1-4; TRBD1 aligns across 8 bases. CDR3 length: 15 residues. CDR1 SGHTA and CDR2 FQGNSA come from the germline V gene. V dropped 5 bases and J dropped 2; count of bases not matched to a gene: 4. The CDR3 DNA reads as TGTGCCAGCAGCGTCGACAGGGGTACTAATGAAAAACTGTTTTTT. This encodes CASSVDRGTNEKLFF.

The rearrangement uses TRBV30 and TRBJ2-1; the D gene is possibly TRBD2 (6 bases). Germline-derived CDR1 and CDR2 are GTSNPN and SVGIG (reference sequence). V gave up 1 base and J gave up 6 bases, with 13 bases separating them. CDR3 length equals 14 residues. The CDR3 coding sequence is TGTGCCTGGAGTGGGCTAGCGATTACCAATGAGCAGTTCTTC. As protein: CAWSGLAITNEQFF.

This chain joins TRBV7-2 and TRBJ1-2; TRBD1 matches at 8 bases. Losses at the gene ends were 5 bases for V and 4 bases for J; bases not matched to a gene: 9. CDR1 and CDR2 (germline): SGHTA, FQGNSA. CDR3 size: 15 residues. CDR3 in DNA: TGTGCCAGCAGCCCCCGGGACAGGATGCTCTATGGCTACACCTTC. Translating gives CASSPRDRMLYGYTF. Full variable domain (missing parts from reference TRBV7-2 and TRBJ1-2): GAGVSQSPSNKVTEKGKDVELRCDPISGHTALYWYRQSLGQGLEFLIYFQGNSAPDKSGLPSDRFSAERTGGSVSTLTIQRTQQEDSAVYLCASSPRDRMLYGYTFGSGTRLTVV.

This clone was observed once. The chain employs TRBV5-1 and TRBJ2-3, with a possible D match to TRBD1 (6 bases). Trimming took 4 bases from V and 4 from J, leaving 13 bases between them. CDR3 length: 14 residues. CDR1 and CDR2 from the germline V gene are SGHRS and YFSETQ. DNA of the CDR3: TGCGCCAGCAGCCTGACTGGACAGTCAGATACGCAGTATTTT. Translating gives CASSLTGQSDTQYF.

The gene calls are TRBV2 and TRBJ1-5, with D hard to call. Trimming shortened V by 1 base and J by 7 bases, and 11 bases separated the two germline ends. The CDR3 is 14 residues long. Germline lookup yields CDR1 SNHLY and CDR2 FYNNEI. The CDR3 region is CASSEERSWQPQHF. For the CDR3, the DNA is TGTGCCAGCAGTGAAGAACGGTCGTGGCAGCCCCAGCATTTT. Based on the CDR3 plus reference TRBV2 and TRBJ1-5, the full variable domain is EPEVTQTPSHQVTQMGQEVILRCVPISNHLYFYWYRQILGQKVEFLVSFYNNEISEKSEIFDDQFSVERPDGSNFTLKIRSTKLEDSAMYFCASSEERSWQPQHFGDGTRLSIL.

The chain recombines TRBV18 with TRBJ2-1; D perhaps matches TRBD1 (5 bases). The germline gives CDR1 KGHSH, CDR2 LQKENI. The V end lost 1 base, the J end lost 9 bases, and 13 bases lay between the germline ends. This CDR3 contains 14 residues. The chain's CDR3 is CASSPQGLTGEQFF. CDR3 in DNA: TGTGCCAGCTCACCACAGGGGTTGACCGGTGAGCAGTTCTTC. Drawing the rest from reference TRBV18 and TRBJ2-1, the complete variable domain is NAGVMQNPRHLVRRRGQEARLRCSPMKGHSHVYWYRQLPEEGLKFMVYLQKENIIDESGMPKERFSAEFPKEGPSILRIQQVVRGDSAAYFCASSPQGLTGEQFFGPGTRLTVL.

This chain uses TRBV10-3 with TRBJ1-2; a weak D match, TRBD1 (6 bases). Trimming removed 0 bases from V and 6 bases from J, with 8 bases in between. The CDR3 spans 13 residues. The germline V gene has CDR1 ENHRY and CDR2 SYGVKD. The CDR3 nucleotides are TGTGCCATCAGTGAGTCAAGGACAGATGGCTACACCTTC. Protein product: CAISESRTDGYTF.

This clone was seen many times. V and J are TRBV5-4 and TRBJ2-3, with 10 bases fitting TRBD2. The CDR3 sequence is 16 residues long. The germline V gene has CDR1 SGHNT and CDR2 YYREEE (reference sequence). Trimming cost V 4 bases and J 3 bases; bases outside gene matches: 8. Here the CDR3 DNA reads TGTGCCAGCAGCATTGGGCTAGCGGGAGTGACAGATACGCAGTATTTT. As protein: CASSIGLAGVTDTQYF.

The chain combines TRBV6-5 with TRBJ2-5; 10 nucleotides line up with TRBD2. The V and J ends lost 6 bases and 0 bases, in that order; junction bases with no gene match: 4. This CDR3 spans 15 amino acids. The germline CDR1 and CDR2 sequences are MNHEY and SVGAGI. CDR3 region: CASRGAGGNQETQYF. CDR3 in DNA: TGTGCCAGCAGGGGAGCGGGAGGGAACCAAGAGACCCAGTACTTC.